This T cell receptor (beta chain) was sequenced during a study of blood T cell repertoires in COVID-19. The V and J ends lost 4 bases and 6 bases, in that order; junction bases with no gene match: 12. The CDR3 consists of 17 residues. CDR1 and CDR2 (germline): SGHNT, YYREEE (reference sequence). The data were produced by immunoSEQ multiplex PCR, yet TCRdb's version contains in-frame clones alone and is incomplete. The repertoire holds 200,000 or so clones, approximately 88% seen once, with 3% to 4% in the top ten. The source is a woman aged 25 to 39 who had been exposed to COVID-19. The chain carries TRBV5-4 and TRBJ2-1; 11 bases align to TRBD2. The sequencing sample was made of PBMCs or T cells enriched from blood (not recorded which). The CDR3 DNA follows: TGTGCCAGCAGCAGCATCTCCCTAGCGGGAGGCGGCAATGAGCAGTTCTTC. Its protein is CASSSISLAGGGNEQFF. The full variable domain, rest sourced from reference TRBV5-4 and TRBJ2-1, is ETGVTQSPTHLIKTRGQQVTLRCSSQSGHNTVSWYQQALGQGPQFIFQYYREEENGRGNFPPRFSGLQFPNYSSELNVNALELDDSALYLCASSSISLAGGGNEQFFGPGTRLTVL.